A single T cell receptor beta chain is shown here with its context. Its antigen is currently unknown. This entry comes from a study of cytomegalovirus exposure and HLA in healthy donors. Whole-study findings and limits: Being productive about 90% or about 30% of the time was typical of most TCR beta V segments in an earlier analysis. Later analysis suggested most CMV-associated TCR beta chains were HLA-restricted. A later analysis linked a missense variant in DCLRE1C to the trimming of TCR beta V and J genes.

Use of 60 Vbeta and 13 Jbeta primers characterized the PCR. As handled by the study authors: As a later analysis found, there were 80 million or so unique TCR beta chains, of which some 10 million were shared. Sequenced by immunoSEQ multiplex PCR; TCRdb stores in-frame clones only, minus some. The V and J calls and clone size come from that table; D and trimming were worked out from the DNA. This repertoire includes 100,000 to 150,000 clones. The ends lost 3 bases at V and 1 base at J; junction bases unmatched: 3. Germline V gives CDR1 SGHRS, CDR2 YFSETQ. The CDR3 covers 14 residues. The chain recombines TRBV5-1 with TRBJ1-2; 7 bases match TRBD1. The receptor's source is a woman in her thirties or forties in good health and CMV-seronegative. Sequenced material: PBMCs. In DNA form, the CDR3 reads TGCGCCAGCAGCTCCCGGGACAGTAACTATGGCTACACCTTC. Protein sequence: CASSSRDSNYGYTF.